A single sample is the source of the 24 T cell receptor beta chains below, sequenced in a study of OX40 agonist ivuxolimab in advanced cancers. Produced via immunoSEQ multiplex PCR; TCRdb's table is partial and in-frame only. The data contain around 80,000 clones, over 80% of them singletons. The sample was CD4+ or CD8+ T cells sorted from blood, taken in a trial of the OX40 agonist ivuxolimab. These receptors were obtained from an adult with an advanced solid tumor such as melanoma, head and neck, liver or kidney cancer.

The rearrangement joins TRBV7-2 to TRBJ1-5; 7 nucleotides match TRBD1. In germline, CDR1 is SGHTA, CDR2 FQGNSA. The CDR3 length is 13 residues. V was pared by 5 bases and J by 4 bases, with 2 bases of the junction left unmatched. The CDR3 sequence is CASSNRGNQPQHF. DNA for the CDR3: TGTGCCAGCAGCAACAGGGGAAATCAGCCCCAGCATTTT.

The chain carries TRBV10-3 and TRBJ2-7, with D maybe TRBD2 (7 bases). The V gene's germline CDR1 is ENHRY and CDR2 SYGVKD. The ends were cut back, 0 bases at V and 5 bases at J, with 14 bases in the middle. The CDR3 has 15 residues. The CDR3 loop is CAISESGGQLNEQYF. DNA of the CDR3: TGTGCCATCAGTGAGTCGGGGGGGCAGTTAAACGAGCAGTACTTC.

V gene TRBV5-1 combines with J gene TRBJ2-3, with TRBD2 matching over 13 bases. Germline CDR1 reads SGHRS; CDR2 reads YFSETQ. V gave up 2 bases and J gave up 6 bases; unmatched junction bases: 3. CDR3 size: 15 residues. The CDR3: CASSLGTSGADTQYF. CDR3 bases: TGCGCCAGCAGCTTAGGGACTAGCGGGGCGGATACGCAGTATTTT.

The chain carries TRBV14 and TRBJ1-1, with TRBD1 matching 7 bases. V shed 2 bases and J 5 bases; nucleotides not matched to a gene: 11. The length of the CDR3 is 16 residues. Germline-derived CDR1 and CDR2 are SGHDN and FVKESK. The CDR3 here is CASSQFRGTGVTEAFF. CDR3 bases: TGTGCCAGCAGCCAATTCAGGGGGACCGGAGTAACTGAAGCTTTCTTT. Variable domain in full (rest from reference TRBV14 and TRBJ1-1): EAGVTQFPSHSVIEKGQTVTLRCDPISGHDNLYWYRRVMGKEIKFLLHFVKESKQDESGMPNNRFLAERTGGTYSTLKVQPAELEDSGVYFCASSQFRGTGVTEAFFGQGTRLTVV.

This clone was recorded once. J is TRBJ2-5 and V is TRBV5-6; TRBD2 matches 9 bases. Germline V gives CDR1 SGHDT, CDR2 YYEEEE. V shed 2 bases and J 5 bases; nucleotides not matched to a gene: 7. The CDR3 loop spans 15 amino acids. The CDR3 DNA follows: TGTGCCAGCAGCTTCAATCTAGCGGGGAGGGAGACCCAGTACTTC. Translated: CASSFNLAGRETQYF.

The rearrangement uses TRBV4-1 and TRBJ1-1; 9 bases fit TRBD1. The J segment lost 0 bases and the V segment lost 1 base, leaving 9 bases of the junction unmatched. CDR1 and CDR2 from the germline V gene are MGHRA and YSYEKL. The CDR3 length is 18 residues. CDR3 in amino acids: CASSQVSVRTGVNTEAFF. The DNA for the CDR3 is TGCGCCAGCAGCCAAGTGTCGGTAAGGACAGGGGTGAACACTGAAGCTTTCTTT.

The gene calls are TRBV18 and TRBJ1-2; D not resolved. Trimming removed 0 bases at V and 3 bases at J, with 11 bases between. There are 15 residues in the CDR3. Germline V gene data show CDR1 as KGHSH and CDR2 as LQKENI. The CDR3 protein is CASSPPFGGDYGYTF. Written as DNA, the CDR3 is TGTGCCAGCTCACCACCCTTCGGTGGCGACTATGGCTACACCTTC.

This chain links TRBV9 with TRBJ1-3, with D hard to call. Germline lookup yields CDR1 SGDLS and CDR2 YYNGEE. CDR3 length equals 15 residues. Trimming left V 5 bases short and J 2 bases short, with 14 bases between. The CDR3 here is CASSAVSSAGNTIYF. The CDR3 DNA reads TGTGCCAGCAGTGCCGTTTCTTCAGCTGGAAACACCATATATTTT. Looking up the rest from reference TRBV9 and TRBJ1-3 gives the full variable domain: DSGVTQTPKHLITATGQRVTLRCSPRSGDLSVYWYQQSLDQGLQFLIQYYNGEERAKGNILERFSAQQFPDLHSELNLSSLELGDSALYFCASSAVSSAGNTIYFGEGSWLTVV.

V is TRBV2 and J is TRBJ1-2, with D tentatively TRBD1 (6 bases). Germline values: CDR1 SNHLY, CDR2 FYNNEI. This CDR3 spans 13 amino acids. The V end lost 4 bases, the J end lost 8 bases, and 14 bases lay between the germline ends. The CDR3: CASSVSQGGGYTF. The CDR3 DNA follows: TGTGCCAGCAGTGTATCACAGGGTGGAGGCTACACCTTC. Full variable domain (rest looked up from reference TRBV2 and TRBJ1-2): EPEVTQTPSHQVTQMGQEVILRCVPISNHLYFYWYRQILGQKVEFLVSFYNNEISEKSEIFDDQFSVERPDGSNFTLKIRSTKLEDSAMYFCASSVSQGGGYTFGSGTRLTVV.

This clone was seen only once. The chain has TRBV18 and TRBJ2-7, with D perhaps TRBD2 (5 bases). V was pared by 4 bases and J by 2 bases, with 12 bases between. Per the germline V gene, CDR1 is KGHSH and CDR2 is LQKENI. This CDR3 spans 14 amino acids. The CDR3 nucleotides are TGTGCCAGCTCACGGGAGACGGAGACCTACGAGCAGTACTTC. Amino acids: CASSRETETYEQYF.

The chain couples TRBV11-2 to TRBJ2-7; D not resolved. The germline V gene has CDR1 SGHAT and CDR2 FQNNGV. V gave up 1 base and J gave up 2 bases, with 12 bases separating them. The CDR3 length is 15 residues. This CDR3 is CASSLVGQETYEQYF. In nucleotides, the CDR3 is TGTGCCAGCAGCTTAGTCGGGCAGGAGACCTACGAGCAGTACTTC.

The CDR3 DNA reads as TGCGCCAGCAGCACGGACGGACTTAATGAAAAACTGTTTTTT. This encodes CASSTDGLNEKLFF. This rearrangement joins TRBV5-1 to TRBJ1-4; D not resolved. The CDR3 extends over 14 amino acids. CDR1 SGHRS and CDR2 YFSETQ come from the germline V gene. The V end was cut by 4 bases, the J end by 4 bases, with 11 bases between.

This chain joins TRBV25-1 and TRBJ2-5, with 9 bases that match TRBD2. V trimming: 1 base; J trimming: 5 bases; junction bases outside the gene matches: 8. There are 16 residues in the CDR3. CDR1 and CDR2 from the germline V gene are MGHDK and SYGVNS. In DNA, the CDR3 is TGTGCCAGCAGTGAATTGGCGACTAGCGGCCATGAGACCCAGTACTTC. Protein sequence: CASSELATSGHETQYF.

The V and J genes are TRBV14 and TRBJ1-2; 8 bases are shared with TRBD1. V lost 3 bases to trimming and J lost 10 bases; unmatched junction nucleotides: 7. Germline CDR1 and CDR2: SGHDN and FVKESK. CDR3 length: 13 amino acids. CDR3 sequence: CASSHGTGGPYTF. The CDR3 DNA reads TGTGCCAGCAGCCACGGCACAGGGGGGCCCTACACCTTC.

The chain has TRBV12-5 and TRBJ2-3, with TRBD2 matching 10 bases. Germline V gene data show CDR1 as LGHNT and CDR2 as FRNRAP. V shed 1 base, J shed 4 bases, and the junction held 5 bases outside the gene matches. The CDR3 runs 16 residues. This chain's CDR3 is CASGLGVAGGSDTQYF. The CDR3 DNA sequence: TGTGCTAGTGGTTTGGGGGTAGCGGGAGGATCAGATACGCAGTATTTT. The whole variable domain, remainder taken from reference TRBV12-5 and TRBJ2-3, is DARVTQTPRHKVTEMGQEVTMRCQPILGHNTVFWYRQTMMQGLELLAYFRNRAPLDDSGMPKDRFSAEMPDATLATLKIQPSEPRDSAVYFCASGLGVAGGSDTQYFGPGTRLTVL.

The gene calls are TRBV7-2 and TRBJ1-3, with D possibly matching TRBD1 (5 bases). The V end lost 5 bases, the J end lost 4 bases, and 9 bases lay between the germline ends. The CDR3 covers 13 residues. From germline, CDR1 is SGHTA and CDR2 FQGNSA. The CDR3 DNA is TGTGCCAGCAGCCCGCAGGGAGGAAACACCATATATTTT. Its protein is CASSPQGGNTIYF.

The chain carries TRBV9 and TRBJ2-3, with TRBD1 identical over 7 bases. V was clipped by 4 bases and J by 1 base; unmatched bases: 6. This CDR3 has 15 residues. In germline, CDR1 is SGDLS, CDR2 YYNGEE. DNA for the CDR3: TGTGCCAGCAGCCTTAACACAGGGGGCACAGATACGCAGTATTTT. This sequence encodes CASSLNTGGTDTQYF. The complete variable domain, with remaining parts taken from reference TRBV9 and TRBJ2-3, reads DSGVTQTPKHLITATGQRVTLRCSPRSGDLSVYWYQQSLDQGLQFLIQYYNGEERAKGNILERFSAQQFPDLHSELNLSSLELGDSALYFCASSLNTGGTDTQYFGPGTRLTVL.

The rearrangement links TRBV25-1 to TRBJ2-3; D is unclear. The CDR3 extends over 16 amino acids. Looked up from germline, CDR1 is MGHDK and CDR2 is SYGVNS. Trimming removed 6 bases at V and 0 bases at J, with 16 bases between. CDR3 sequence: CASSAPLGTSTDTQYF. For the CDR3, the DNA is TGTGCCAGCAGCGCCCCCTTGGGCACCAGCACAGATACGCAGTATTTT.

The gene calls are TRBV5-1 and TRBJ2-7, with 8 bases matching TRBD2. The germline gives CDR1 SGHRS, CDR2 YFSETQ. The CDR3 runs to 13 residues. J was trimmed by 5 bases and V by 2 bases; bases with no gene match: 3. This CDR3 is CASSLAGAHEQYF. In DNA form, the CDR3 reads TGCGCCAGCAGCTTAGCGGGAGCCCACGAGCAGTACTTC.

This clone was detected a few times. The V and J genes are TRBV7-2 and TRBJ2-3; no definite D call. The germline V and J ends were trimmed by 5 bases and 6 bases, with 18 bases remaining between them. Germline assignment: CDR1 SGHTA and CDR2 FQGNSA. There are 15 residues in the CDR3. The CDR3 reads CASSPFPRARDTQYF. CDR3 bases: TGTGCCAGCAGCCCCTTCCCCCGAGCCAGGGATACGCAGTATTTT.

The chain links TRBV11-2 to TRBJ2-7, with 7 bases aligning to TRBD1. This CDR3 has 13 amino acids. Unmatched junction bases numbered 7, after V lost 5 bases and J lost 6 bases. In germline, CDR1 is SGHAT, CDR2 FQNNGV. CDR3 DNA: TGTGCCAGCAGCCAGACAGGGACGGGCGAGCAGTACTTC. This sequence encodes CASSQTGTGEQYF.

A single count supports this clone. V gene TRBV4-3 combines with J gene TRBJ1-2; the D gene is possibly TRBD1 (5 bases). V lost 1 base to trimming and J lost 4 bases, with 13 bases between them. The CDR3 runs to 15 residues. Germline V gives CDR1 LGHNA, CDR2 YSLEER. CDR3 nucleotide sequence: TGCGCCAGCAGCCAAGTTCCAGGGTTTCTCTATGGCTACACCTTC. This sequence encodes CASSQVPGFLYGYTF.

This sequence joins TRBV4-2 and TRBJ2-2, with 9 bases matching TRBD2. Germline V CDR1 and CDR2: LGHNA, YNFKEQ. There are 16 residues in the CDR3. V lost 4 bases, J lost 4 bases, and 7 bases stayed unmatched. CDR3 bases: TGTGCCAGCAGCCCGATAGCGGGAGCGGGCACCGGGGAGCTGTTTTTT. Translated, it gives CASSPIAGAGTGELFF.

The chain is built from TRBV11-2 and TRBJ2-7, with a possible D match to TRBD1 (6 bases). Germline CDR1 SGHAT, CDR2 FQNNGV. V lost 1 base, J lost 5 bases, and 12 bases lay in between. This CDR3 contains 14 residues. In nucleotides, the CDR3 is TGTGCCAGCAGCTTAGCAGGGGCAGGGAACGAGCAGTACTTC. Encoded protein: CASSLAGAGNEQYF.